The clone carrying this TCR beta chain was detected ten times or more. Its specificity is unknown. These data originate in a study of T cells after posttransplantation cyclophosphamide. Study findings and constraints: Donor-recipient repertoire similarity was low at 1-2 months, rising over year one. TRB overlap between skin or GI tissue T cells and blood was limited. After PTCy, TRB diversity resembled that of CNI/methotrexate controls.

Produced via immunoSEQ multiplex PCR; TCRdb's table is partial and in-frame only. The data show 16,000 or so clones, with none appearing a single time. The ends were cut back, 8 bases at V and 1 base at J, with 20 bases in the middle. The CDR3 covers 17 residues. Germline CDR1 reads SGHNT; CDR2 reads YENEEA. Busulfan-fludarabine conditioning, marrow transplant, and cyclophosphamide on days +3 and +4 were administered. The source was PBMCs, collected after allogeneic stem cell transplant with posttransplant cyclophosphamide. V gene TRBV11-3 combines with J gene TRBJ2-2; possibly TRBD1 for D (6 bases). The sequence was collected from a female patient aged 30-39 years who received an allogeneic stem cell transplant from a related donor, was CMV-positive, and had no GVHD. Some T cells may be transferred from the graft donor. CDR3 sequence reads: CASEGQGDRWNTGELFF. The CDR3 DNA reads TGTGCCAGCGAGGGGCAAGGTGACAGGTGGAACACCGGGGAGCTGTTTTTT.